This T cell receptor beta chain was sequenced for a study of shared clonotypes between healthy human individuals. Unsorted PBMC DNA was run through sequencing on ten immunoSEQ deep assay plates. Data came from immunoSEQ multiplex PCR; TCRdb stores just in-frame clones and leaves some out. The sample includes about 480,000 clones, around 79% of them seen just once. Ten or more counts support this clone. Germline V gene sequence: CDR1 SGHNT, CDR2 YYREEE (reference sequence). This CDR3 has 15 amino acids. The V and J ends lost 5 bases and 2 bases respectively, with 17 bases between them. The sample was PBMCs. The TCR originated in a woman aged 40 to 49 in good health. Some clones in this sample may be carry-over from other donors' samples. The chain is built from TRBV5-4 and TRBJ2-7; D not resolved. CDR3 DNA sequence: TGTGCCAGCAGTTTCCTCCGCTACTCACCCTACGAGCAGTACTTC. It specifies CASSFLRYSPYEQYF.